This T cell receptor beta chain was captured by sequencing in a study of Graves' ophthalmopathy and Graves' hyperthyroidism. CDR1 and CDR2 from the germline V gene are SGHRS and YFSETQ. This CDR3 has 14 amino acids. V shed 0 bases and J shed 0 bases, with 7 bases lying between them. RNA transcripts provided the template for amplifying TCR beta CDR3 regions. Scientists carried out first-round RT-PCR using HTBI primers and then a second-round multiplex PCR. A single record per CDR3 protein comes from TCRdb applying MiXCR to the multiplex PCR reads. Here the sample spans 400,000 or so distinct CDR3 sequences, roughly 14% being singletons. This clonotype has more than one count but fewer than ten.

The sample was peripheral blood. This chain connects TRBV5-1 to TRBJ2-7; no clear D. The sequence was collected from a woman in her late teens or twenties with stable Graves' hyperthyroidism. The CDR3 protein is CASSLAYSSYEQYF. CDR3 DNA sequence: TGCGCCAGCAGCTTGGCCTATTCCTCCTACGAGCAGTACTTC.